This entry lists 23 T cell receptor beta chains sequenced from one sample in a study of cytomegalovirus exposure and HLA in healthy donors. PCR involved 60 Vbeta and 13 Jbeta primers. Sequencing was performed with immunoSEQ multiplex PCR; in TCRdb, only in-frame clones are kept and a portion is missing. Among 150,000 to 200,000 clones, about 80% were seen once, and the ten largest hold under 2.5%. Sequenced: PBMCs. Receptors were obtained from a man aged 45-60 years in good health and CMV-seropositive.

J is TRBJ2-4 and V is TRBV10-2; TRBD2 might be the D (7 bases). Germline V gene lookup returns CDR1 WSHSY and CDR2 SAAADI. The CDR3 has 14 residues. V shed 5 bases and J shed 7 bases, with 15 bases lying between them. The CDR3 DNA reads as TGCGCCAGCAGTTTCCCGGGGGGCGGGAACATTCAGTACTTC. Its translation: CASSFPGGGNIQYF.

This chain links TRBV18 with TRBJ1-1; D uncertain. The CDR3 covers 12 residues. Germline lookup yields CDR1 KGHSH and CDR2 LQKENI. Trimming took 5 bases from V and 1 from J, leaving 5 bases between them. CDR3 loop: CASSNRNTEAFF. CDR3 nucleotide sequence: TGTGCCAGCTCAAACAGGAACACTGAAGCTTTCTTT.

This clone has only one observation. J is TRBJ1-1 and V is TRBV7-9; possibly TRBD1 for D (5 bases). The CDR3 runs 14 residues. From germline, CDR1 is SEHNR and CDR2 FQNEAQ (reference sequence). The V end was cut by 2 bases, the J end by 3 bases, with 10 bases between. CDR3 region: CASSLQGRDTEAFF. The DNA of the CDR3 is TGTGCCAGCAGCTTACAGGGTAGGGACACTGAAGCTTTCTTT.

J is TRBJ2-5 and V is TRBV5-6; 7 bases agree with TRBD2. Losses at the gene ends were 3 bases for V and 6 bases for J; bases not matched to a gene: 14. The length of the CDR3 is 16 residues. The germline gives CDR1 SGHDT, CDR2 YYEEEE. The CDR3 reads CASSWRDYSKAKTQYF. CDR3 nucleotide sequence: TGTGCCAGCAGCTGGCGGGACTATTCGAAGGCCAAGACCCAGTACTTC.

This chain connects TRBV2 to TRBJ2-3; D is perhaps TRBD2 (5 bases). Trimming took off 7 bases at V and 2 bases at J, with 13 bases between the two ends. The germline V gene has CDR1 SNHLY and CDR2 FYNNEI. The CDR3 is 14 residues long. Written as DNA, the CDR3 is TGTGCCAGCACGCAGCGGCTCTCCACAGATACGCAGTATTTT. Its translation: CASTQRLSTDTQYF. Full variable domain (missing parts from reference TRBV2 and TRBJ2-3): EPEVTQTPSHQVTQMGQEVILRCVPISNHLYFYWYRQILGQKVEFLVSFYNNEISEKSEIFDDQFSVERPDGSNFTLKIRSTKLEDSAMYFCASTQRLSTDTQYFGPGTRLTVL.

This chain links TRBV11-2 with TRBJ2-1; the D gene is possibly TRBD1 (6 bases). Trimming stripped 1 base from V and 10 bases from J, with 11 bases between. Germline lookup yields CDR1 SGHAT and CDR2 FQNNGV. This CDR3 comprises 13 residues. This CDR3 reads CASSLGGLGEQFF. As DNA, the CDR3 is TGTGCCAGCAGCTTAGGGGGGCTCGGGGAGCAGTTCTTC.

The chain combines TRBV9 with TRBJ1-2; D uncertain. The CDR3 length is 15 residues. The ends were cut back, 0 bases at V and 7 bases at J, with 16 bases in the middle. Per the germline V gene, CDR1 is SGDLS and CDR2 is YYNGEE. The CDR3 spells CASSVGPEGSLGYTF. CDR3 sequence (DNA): TGTGCCAGCAGCGTAGGACCTGAGGGATCCCTTGGCTACACCTTC.

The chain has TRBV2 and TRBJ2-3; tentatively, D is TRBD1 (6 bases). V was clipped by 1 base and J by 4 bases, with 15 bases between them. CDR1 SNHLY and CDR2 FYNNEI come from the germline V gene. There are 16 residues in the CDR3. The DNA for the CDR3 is TGTGCCAGCAGTGAAGACCAGGGGATCGTCCCAGATACGCAGTATTTT. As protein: CASSEDQGIVPDTQYF.

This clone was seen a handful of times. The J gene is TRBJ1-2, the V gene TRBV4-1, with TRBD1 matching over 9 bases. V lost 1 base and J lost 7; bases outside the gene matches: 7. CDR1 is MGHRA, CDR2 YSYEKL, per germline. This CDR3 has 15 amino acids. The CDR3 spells CASSQVRDRVFGYTF. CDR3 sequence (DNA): TGCGCCAGCAGCCAAGTTAGGGACAGGGTTTTTGGCTACACCTTC.

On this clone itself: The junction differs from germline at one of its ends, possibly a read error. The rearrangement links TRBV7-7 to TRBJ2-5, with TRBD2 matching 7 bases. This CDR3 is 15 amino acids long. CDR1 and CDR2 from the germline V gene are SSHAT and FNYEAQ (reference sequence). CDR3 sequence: CASSAAASGKETQYF. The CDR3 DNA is TGTGCTAGCAGCGCAGCAGCTAGCGGTAAAGAGACCCAGTACTTC.

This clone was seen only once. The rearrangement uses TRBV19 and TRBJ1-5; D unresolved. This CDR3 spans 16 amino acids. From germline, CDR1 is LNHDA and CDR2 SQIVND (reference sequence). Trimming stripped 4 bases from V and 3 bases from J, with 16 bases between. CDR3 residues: CASSTVNRLNNQPQHF. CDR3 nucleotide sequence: TGTGCCAGTAGTACGGTAAACAGACTAAACAATCAGCCCCAGCATTTT.

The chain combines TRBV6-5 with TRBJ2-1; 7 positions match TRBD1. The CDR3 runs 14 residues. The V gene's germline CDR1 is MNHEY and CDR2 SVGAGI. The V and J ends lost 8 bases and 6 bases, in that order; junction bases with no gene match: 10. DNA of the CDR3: TGTGCCAGCGGAGACAGGGTCCTCACCAATGAGCAGTTCTTC. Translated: CASGDRVLTNEQFF.

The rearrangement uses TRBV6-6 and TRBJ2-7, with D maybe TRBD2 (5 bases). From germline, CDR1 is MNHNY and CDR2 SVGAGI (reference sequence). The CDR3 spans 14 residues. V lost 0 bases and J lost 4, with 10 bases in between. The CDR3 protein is CASSYSREGYEQYF. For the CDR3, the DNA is TGTGCCAGCAGTTACTCGAGGGAAGGGTACGAGCAGTACTTC.

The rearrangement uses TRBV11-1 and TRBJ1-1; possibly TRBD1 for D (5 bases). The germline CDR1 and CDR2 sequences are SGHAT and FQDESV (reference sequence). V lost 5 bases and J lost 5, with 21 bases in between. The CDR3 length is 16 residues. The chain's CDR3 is CASSRPSAGGRTEAFF. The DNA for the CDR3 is TGTGCCAGCAGCCGACCTAGTGCGGGGGGAAGGACTGAAGCTTTCTTT.

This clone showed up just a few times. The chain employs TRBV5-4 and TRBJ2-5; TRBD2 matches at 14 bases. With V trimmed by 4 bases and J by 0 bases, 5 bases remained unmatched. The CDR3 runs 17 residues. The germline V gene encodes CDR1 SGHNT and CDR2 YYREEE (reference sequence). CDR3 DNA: TGTGCCAGCAGCCCGGGACTAGCGGGGGCCTACCAAGAGACCCAGTACTTC. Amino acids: CASSPGLAGAYQETQYF.

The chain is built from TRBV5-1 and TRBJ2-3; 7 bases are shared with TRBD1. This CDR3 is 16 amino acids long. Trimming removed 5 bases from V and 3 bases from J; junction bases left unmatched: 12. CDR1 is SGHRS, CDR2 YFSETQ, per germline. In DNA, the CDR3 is TGCGCCAGCAGGATAAAGACAGGGCCGGGGACAGATACGCAGTATTTT. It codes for CASRIKTGPGTDTQYF.

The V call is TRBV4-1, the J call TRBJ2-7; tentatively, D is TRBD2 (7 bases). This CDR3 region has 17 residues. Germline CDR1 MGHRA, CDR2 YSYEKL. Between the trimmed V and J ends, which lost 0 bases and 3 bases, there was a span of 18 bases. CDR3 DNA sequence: TGCGCCAGCAGCCAAGAAAGTTTTGGGGAGGGGGGCTACGAGCAGTACTTC. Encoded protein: CASSQESFGEGGYEQYF.

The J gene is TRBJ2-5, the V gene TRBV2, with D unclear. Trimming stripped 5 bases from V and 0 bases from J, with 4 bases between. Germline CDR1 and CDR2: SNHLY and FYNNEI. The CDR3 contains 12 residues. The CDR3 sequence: CASSLYQETQYF. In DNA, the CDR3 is TGTGCCAGCAGTCTATACCAAGAGACCCAGTACTTC.

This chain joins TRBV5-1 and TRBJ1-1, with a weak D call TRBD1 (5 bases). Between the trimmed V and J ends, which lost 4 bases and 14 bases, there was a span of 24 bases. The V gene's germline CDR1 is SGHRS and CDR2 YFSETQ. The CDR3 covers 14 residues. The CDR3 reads CASSEEGSGGMPFF. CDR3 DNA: TGCGCCAGCAGCGAAGAGGGATCGGGGGGGATGCCCTTCTTT.

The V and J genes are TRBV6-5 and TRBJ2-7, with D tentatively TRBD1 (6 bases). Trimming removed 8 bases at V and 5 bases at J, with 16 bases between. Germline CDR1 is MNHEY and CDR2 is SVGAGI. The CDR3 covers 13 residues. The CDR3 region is CASGSDRRHEQYF. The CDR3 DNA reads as TGTGCCAGCGGCTCCGACAGGAGGCACGAGCAGTACTTC.

For the CDR3, the DNA is TGTGCCAGCAGCCCACTGCCAAAATATGGCTACACCTTC. It translates to CASSPLPKYGYTF. The V and J genes are TRBV9 and TRBJ1-2; unclear D gene. Trimming shortened V by 4 bases and J by 5 bases, and 12 bases separated the two germline ends. The CDR3 loop spans 13 amino acids. In germline, CDR1 is SGDLS, CDR2 YYNGEE.

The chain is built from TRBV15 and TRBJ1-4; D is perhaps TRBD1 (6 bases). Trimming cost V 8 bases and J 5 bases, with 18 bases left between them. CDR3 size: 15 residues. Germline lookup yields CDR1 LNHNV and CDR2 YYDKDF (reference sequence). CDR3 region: CATFRSTGWNEKLFF. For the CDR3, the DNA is TGTGCCACCTTCCGGTCAACAGGGTGGAATGAAAAACTGTTTTTT.

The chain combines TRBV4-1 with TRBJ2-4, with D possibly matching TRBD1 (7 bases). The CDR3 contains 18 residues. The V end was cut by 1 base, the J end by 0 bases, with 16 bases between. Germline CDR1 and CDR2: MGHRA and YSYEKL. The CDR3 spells CASSQGRAGGLAKNIQYF. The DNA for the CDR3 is TGCGCCAGCAGCCAAGGGAGGGCAGGGGGGCTAGCCAAAAACATTCAGTACTTC.